Listed here are 9 T cell receptor beta chains from one sample, sequenced in a study of shared clonotypes between healthy human individuals. The method was immunoSEQ multiplex PCR; TCRdb's version includes in-frame clones alone and lacks a portion of them. The sample gives under 150,000 clones, about 62% of which show up once; approximately 25% is in the top ten. Input material: memory CD8+ T cells sorted from blood. Subset indicated: CD45RO+ cells pooled with CCR7-negative TemRA cells. These receptor sequences come from a woman aged 25 to 39 in good health.

This chain links TRBV28 with TRBJ2-7; 7 nucleotides line up with TRBD1. V trimming: 2 bases; J trimming: 8 bases; junction bases outside the gene matches: 12. Germline CDR1 reads MDHEN; CDR2 reads SYDVKM. CDR3 length: 15 amino acids. The CDR3 is CASSLKQGWAKKQYF. The CDR3 DNA is TGTGCCAGCAGTTTAAAACAGGGGTGGGCTAAAAAGCAGTACTTC.

The chain uses TRBV5-4 and TRBJ2-7; 7 bases are a match to TRBD1. Germline CDR1 reads SGHNT; CDR2 reads YYREEE (reference sequence). The CDR3 is made up of 16 amino acids. V lost 4 bases to trimming and J lost 3 bases; unmatched junction nucleotides: 13. The CDR3 region is CASSQDQGDLDYEQYF. CDR3 DNA sequence: TGTGCCAGCAGCCAAGATCAGGGGGACCTTGACTACGAGCAGTACTTC.

The rearrangement uses TRBV28 and TRBJ1-2, with D perhaps matching TRBD1 (6 bases). Germline CDR1 reads MDHEN; CDR2 reads SYDVKM. Trimming stripped 5 bases from V and 6 bases from J, with 13 bases between. The CDR3 extends over 13 amino acids. The CDR3 DNA is TGTGCCAGCAGTGAGCAGGGGTCGAATGGCTACACCTTC. Its protein product is CASSEQGSNGYTF.

The chain is built from TRBV11-2 and TRBJ2-5, with D tentatively TRBD2 (6 bases). CDR3 length equals 15 residues. V lost 2 bases, J lost 2 bases, and 12 bases lay in between. Germline-derived CDR1 and CDR2 are SGHAT and FQNNGV. The CDR3 DNA reads TGTGCCAGCAGCTTAAGGCGGGGACGTCAAGAGACCCAGTACTTC. Translation: CASSLRRGRQETQYF.

This clone was seen only once. The chain uses TRBV11-2 and TRBJ2-5, with D perhaps TRBD2 (5 bases). In germline, CDR1 is SGHAT, CDR2 FQNNGV. With 6 bases removed from V and 4 bases from J, the gap between germline ends came to 9 bases. CDR3 length: 12 amino acids. Here the CDR3 DNA reads TGTGCCAGCAGGCCCCGGGGAGAGACCCAGTACTTC. It encodes CASRPRGETQYF.

The chain employs TRBV2 and TRBJ1-2; 8 bases agree with TRBD1. Germline assignment: CDR1 SNHLY and CDR2 FYNNEI. The length of the CDR3 is 14 residues. Unmatched junction bases numbered 13, after V lost 8 bases and J lost 8 bases. CDR3 DNA: TGTGCCAGCCGTAGGGCAGGGGGCTCTGGGGGCTACACCTTC. Translation: CASRRAGGSGGYTF.

The chain uses TRBV5-5 and TRBJ2-7; no firm D call. Trimming left V 4 bases short and J 7 bases short, with 15 bases between. The germline V gene has CDR1 SGHKS and CDR2 YYEKEE (reference sequence). The CDR3 runs 13 residues. The CDR3 loop is CASSRRLSAEQYF. In nucleotides, the CDR3 is TGTGCCAGCAGCCGTCGACTGAGTGCGGAGCAGTACTTC.

The chain joins TRBV6-4 to TRBJ2-2; 9 bases agree with TRBD1. The trim removed 8 bases at V and 3 bases at J, leaving 7 bases unmatched. Germline-derived CDR1 and CDR2 are MRHNA and SNTAGT. The CDR3 runs 15 residues. The CDR3 DNA reads as TGTGCCAGCGCCCCAGGGGACAGGGACACCGGGGAGCTGTTTTTT. This gives the protein CASAPGDRDTGELFF.

This rearrangement joins TRBV11-3 to TRBJ2-7; no definite D call. The CDR3 runs 13 residues. Trimming left V 1 base short and J 4 bases short, with 8 bases between. Germline CDR1 SGHNT, CDR2 YENEEA. CDR3 sequence reads: CASSLAAKYEQYF. The DNA of the CDR3 is TGTGCCAGCAGCTTAGCCGCGAAATACGAGCAGTACTTC. Together with reference TRBV11-3 and TRBJ2-7, the CDR3 gives the full variable domain: EAGVVQSPRYKIIEKKQPVAFWCNPISGHNTLYWYLQNLGQGPELLIRYENEEAVDDSQLPKDRFSAERLKGVDSTLKIQPAELGDSAVYLCASSLAAKYEQYFGPGTRLTVT.